One sample yielded the 32 T cell receptor beta chains listed below, sequenced in a study of PD-1 blockade in classical Hodgkin lymphoma. Profiling relied on immunoSEQ multiplex PCR, and the TCRdb table lists in-frame clones only, not all of them. Of approximately 13,000 clones in the sample, roughly 90% were seen once. Time point: cycle 4 day 1 (C4D1), after 6 weeks of nivolumab. Brentuximab vedotin exposure varied among the patients, all of whom had relapsed after autologous stem cell transplantation. CD4+ T cells were purified from thawed PBMCs by magnetic negative selection. The sequences come from CD4+ T cells from blood, collected before the fourth cycle of nivolumab. All receptors come from a human donor with classical Hodgkin lymphoma.

The genes are TRBV7-2 and TRBJ2-3; 9 bases agree with TRBD1. V shed 5 bases, J shed 6 bases, and the junction held 9 bases outside the gene matches. The CDR3 length is 15 residues. The germline CDR1 and CDR2 sequences are SGHTA and FQGNSA. The CDR3 DNA sequence: TGTGCCAGCAGCACAAGACAGGGGGGGCTGGATACGCAGTATTTT. Translating it yields CASSTRQGGLDTQYF.

The J gene is TRBJ2-2, the V gene TRBV28; TRBD1 might be the D (7 bases). This CDR3 is built from 18 residues. The germline CDR1 and CDR2 sequences are MDHEN and SYDVKM. V lost 5 bases and J 3 bases, leaving 22 bases between the germline ends. CDR3 residues: CASSPIMDRRADTGELFF. For the CDR3, the DNA is TGTGCCAGCAGTCCAATCATGGACAGGAGGGCGGACACCGGGGAGCTGTTTTTT.

The V gene is TRBV5-1, the J gene TRBJ1-6; 9 bases agree with TRBD1. From germline, CDR1 is SGHRS and CDR2 YFSETQ. V shed 4 bases, J shed 0 bases, and the junction held 14 bases outside the gene matches. The CDR3 loop spans 20 amino acids. The chain's CDR3 is CASSTVSPGTGSSYNSPLHF. As DNA, the CDR3 is TGCGCCAGCAGCACCGTTTCTCCAGGGACAGGGAGCTCCTATAATTCACCCCTCCACTTT.

This chain connects TRBV2 to TRBJ2-1, with D possibly matching TRBD1 (5 bases). Trimming shortened V by 4 bases and J by 10 bases, and 11 bases separated the two germline ends. Germline lookup yields CDR1 SNHLY and CDR2 FYNNEI. The CDR3 covers 12 residues. CDR3 sequence reads: CASSVQGGEQFF. The CDR3 DNA reads as TGTGCCAGCAGTGTTCAGGGTGGGGAGCAGTTCTTC.

The gene calls are TRBV19 and TRBJ2-5; 8 bases align to TRBD2. This CDR3 has 14 residues. V shed 5 bases, J shed 5 bases, and the junction held 7 bases outside the gene matches. Germline V lookup: CDR1 LNHDA, CDR2 SQIVND (reference sequence). The CDR3 spells CASSAPGGRETQYF. The CDR3 region has the DNA TGTGCCAGTAGTGCCCCCGGCGGGAGGGAGACCCAGTACTTC.

This chain links TRBV9 with TRBJ1-3; D is perhaps TRBD1 (5 bases). Germline V lookup: CDR1 SGDLS, CDR2 YYNGEE. The CDR3 has 16 residues. V gave up 3 bases and J gave up 2 bases, with 15 bases separating them. The CDR3 sequence is CASSGLPTDPGNTIYF. The CDR3 region has the DNA TGTGCCAGCAGCGGTCTGCCGACAGACCCTGGAAACACCATATATTTT.

V gene TRBV11-1 combines with J gene TRBJ1-5, with a tentative D call TRBD1 (6 bases). Trimming removed 4 bases at V and 1 base at J, with 8 bases between. CDR1 is SGHAT and CDR2 is FQDESV in the germline V gene (reference sequence). CDR3 length equals 14 residues. This CDR3 reads CASSYRVSNQPQHF. DNA for the CDR3: TGTGCCAGCAGCTACAGGGTAAGCAATCAGCCCCAGCATTTT.

This chain links TRBV11-2 with TRBJ1-4, with D perhaps TRBD1 (6 bases). The CDR3 has 13 residues. Germline V gene lookup returns CDR1 SGHAT and CDR2 FQNNGV. V lost 5 bases to trimming and J lost 8 bases, with 12 bases between them. CDR3 nucleotide sequence: TGTGCCAGCAGCGACGGGGGGGGCGAAAAACTGTTTTTT. It is translated as CASSDGGGEKLFF.

There are a few counts of this clone. The genes are TRBV30 and TRBJ1-4; D is perhaps TRBD1 (6 bases). The CDR3 runs to 13 residues. Germline assignment: CDR1 GTSNPN and CDR2 SVGIG (reference sequence). The V and J ends lost 3 bases and 2 bases respectively, with 7 bases between them. The CDR3 spells CAWSQGTNEKLFF. The CDR3 bases are TGTGCCTGGAGCCAGGGGACTAATGAAAAACTGTTTTTT.

The V call is TRBV5-1, the J call TRBJ1-4; TRBD1 agrees at 7 bases. Germline-derived CDR1 and CDR2 are SGHRS and YFSETQ. The CDR3 loop spans 17 amino acids. J gave up 0 bases and V 5 bases, and 10 bases lay outside the gene matches. In DNA form, the CDR3 reads TGCGCCAGCAGTCGACAGGGAAGTTTTACAACTAATGAAAAACTGTTTTTT. The encoded protein is CASSRQGSFTTNEKLFF.

This clone was observed a few times. The chain uses TRBV13 and TRBJ2-1, with unresolved D. This CDR3 is built from 13 residues. Germline values: CDR1 PRHDT, CDR2 FYEKMQ (reference sequence). The ends were cut back, 7 bases at V and 7 bases at J, with 14 bases in the middle. The CDR3: CASIRAATNEQFF. The CDR3 DNA sequence: TGTGCCAGCATACGAGCCGCGACAAATGAGCAGTTCTTC.

This clone was counted only a few times. The J gene is TRBJ1-1, the V gene TRBV5-1; no firm D call. The germline V and J ends were trimmed by 4 bases and 6 bases, with 13 bases remaining between them. Germline CDR1 reads SGHRS; CDR2 reads YFSETQ. There are 13 residues in the CDR3. The CDR3 spells CASSQLLTAEAFF. DNA of the CDR3: TGCGCCAGCAGCCAACTACTTACGGCTGAAGCTTTCTTT.

The CDR3 bases are TGTGCCAGCATCAATCTGCCGGGTCAAGAGACCCAGTACTTC. Amino acid sequence: CASINLPGQETQYF. The chain is built from TRBV11-2 and TRBJ2-5; the D is unclear. V was pared by 7 bases and J by 2 bases, with 14 bases between. The V gene's germline CDR1 is SGHAT and CDR2 FQNNGV. The CDR3 consists of 14 residues.

The chain carries TRBV27 and TRBJ2-5, with 7 bases identical to TRBD2. This CDR3 has 14 residues. The V gene's germline CDR1 is MNHEY and CDR2 SMNVEV (reference sequence). The V segment lost 2 bases and the J segment 3 bases; nucleotides outside the gene matches: 3. The CDR3 spells CASSLKRGKETQYF. CDR3 in DNA: TGTGCCAGCAGTTTAAAGCGGGGCAAAGAGACCCAGTACTTC.

The gene calls are TRBV5-6 and TRBJ2-7, with D tentatively TRBD1 (6 bases). The CDR3 has 13 residues. CDR1 is SGHDT, CDR2 YYEEEE, per germline. Trimming stripped 4 bases from V and 9 bases from J, with 17 bases between. The CDR3 nucleotides are TGTGCCAGCAGCGGACAGCTCCCCTTAGGGCAGTACTTC. Its translation is CASSGQLPLGQYF.

The CDR3 sequence is CASSGQLSTDTQYF. CDR3 nucleotides: TGCGCCAGCAGCGGGCAGCTTAGCACAGATACGCAGTATTTT. This sequence joins TRBV5-1 and TRBJ2-3, with D unresolved. The V end lost 4 bases, the J end lost 0 bases, and 9 bases lay between the germline ends. Germline V gene sequence: CDR1 SGHRS, CDR2 YFSETQ. CDR3 length: 14 amino acids.

The chain couples TRBV25-1 to TRBJ2-3; 9 positions match TRBD1. After removal of 1 base from V and 5 bases from J, the junction contained 4 bases not matched to a gene. Germline V gives CDR1 MGHDK, CDR2 SYGVNS. The CDR3 is 15 amino acids. DNA of the CDR3: TGTGCCAGCAGTGAATCGGGACAGGGTATAGATACGCAGTATTTT. Protein sequence: CASSESGQGIDTQYF.

The gene calls are TRBV5-1 and TRBJ2-7, with D possibly TRBD1 on 5 matching bases. The CDR3 has 15 residues. The V end was cut by 5 bases, the J end by 0 bases, with 15 bases between. Germline V CDR1 and CDR2: SGHRS, YFSETQ. The CDR3 nucleotides are TGCGCCAGCAGAGAGACAGCCTTGAGCTCCTACGAGCAGTACTTC. Residues: CASRETALSSYEQYF.

The V and J genes are TRBV28 and TRBJ2-1; either TRBD1 or TRBD2 may supply D (6 bases each). V was cut by 5 bases and J by 4 bases, with 21 bases left in between. The length of the CDR3 is 17 residues. Looked up from germline, CDR1 is MDHEN and CDR2 is SYDVKM. DNA for the CDR3: TGTGCCAGCAGTCCCCTCAGGGGAGGAGGGGGGTACAATGAGCAGTTCTTC. Translation gives CASSPLRGGGGYNEQFF.

The chain uses TRBV25-1 and TRBJ2-1, with D unclear. Germline assignment: CDR1 MGHDK and CDR2 SYGVNS. Trimming cost V 5 bases and J 0 bases, with 8 bases left between them. The CDR3 totals 14 residues. CDR3 amino acids: CASSLATSYNEQFF. The CDR3 coding sequence is TGTGCCAGCAGTCTGGCGACCTCCTACAATGAGCAGTTCTTC.

The chain recombines TRBV2 with TRBJ1-6; 10 bases match TRBD1. The CDR3 covers 14 residues. Germline CDR1 and CDR2: SNHLY and FYNNEI. V shed 3 bases, J shed 12 bases, and the junction held 5 bases outside the gene matches. CDR3 residues: CASSEGTGVGPLHF. The DNA of the CDR3 is TGTGCCAGCAGTGAGGGGACAGGGGTCGGACCCCTCCACTTT.

The chain combines TRBV30 with TRBJ2-7; D is perhaps TRBD1 or TRBD2 (5 bases each). This CDR3 region has 13 residues. V lost 2 bases, J lost 4 bases, and 12 bases lay in between. Per the germline V gene, CDR1 is GTSNPN and CDR2 is SVGIG (reference sequence). The chain's CDR3 is CAWSPGLNYEQYF. CDR3 sequence (DNA): TGTGCCTGGAGTCCGGGGCTTAATTACGAGCAGTACTTC.

The rearrangement links TRBV7-2 to TRBJ2-7; a possible D gene is TRBD1 (6 bases). Germline CDR1 SGHTA, CDR2 FQGNSA. The V and J ends lost 5 bases and 2 bases respectively, with 16 bases between them. The CDR3 extends over 15 amino acids. The CDR3 bases are TGTGCCAGCAGCCCAGCCTGGGGGCCCCCCTACGAGCAGTACTTC. Translation: CASSPAWGPPYEQYF.

The chain has TRBV7-9 and TRBJ1-4, with 7 bases lining up with TRBD1. Trimming removed 1 base from V and 4 bases from J; junction bases left unmatched: 3. CDR1 and CDR2 (germline): SEHNR, FQNEAQ (reference sequence). This CDR3 is built from 15 residues. The CDR3 sequence is CASSLDRDSNEKLFF. The CDR3 DNA follows: TGTGCCAGCAGCTTAGATCGGGACAGTAATGAAAAACTGTTTTTT.

V and J are TRBV4-2 and TRBJ2-5; 14 positions match TRBD2. This CDR3 is built from 17 residues. With 0 bases clipped from V and 7 bases from J, the junction kept 7 bases outside the gene matches. Germline V gene data show CDR1 as LGHNA and CDR2 as YNFKEQ. CDR3 nucleotide sequence: TGTGCCAGCAGCCAAGAAGGGACTAGCGGGGGAGCGGGGACCCAGTACTTC. Protein sequence: CASSQEGTSGGAGTQYF.

The chain couples TRBV4-2 to TRBJ2-7; D unclear. Germline V gene sequence: CDR1 LGHNA, CDR2 YNFKEQ. The length of the CDR3 is 13 residues. The V end was cut by 0 bases, the J end by 4 bases, with 7 bases between. CDR3 protein: CASSQDFGYEQYF. CDR3 bases: TGTGCCAGCAGCCAAGATTTCGGTTACGAGCAGTACTTC.

This clone was observed a few times. The chain carries TRBV6-6 and TRBJ1-1; 8 bases map to TRBD1. This CDR3 region has 15 residues. V trimming: 6 bases; J trimming: 0 bases; junction bases outside the gene matches: 6. Looked up from germline, CDR1 is MNHNY and CDR2 is SVGAGI (reference sequence). The CDR3 protein is CASRDRATMNTEAFF. CDR3 sequence (DNA): TGTGCCAGCAGGGACAGGGCAACTATGAACACTGAAGCTTTCTTT.

The rearrangement joins TRBV10-3 to TRBJ1-3; 9 bases line up with TRBD1. Germline values: CDR1 ENHRY, CDR2 SYGVKD. The ends lost 10 bases at V and 1 base at J; junction bases unmatched: 5. The CDR3 is 14 residues long. CDR3 DNA: TGTGCCACGGGACAGGGCCATTCTGGAAACACCATATATTTT. This sequence encodes CATGQGHSGNTIYF.

The rearrangement uses TRBV29-1 and TRBJ1-1, with D unclear. CDR1 is SQVTM, CDR2 ANQGSEA, per germline. Trimming removed 7 bases from V and 1 base from J, with 16 bases in between. CDR3 size: 14 residues. The CDR3 nucleotides read TGCAGCGGAGTTTCTTTATGGGGGAACACTGAAGCTTTCTTT. Translation gives CSGVSLWGNTEAFF.

The chain is built from TRBV15 and TRBJ1-2; D is uncertain. CDR3 length: 13 residues. V was shortened by 0 bases and J by 7 bases, with 9 bases between the two germline ends. CDR1 is LNHNV, CDR2 YYDKDF, per germline (reference sequence). Here the CDR3 reads CATSREGGSGYTF. CDR3 sequence (DNA): TGTGCCACCAGCAGAGAGGGCGGGAGTGGCTACACCTTC.

The chain couples TRBV7-9 to TRBJ2-7; D is tentatively TRBD1 or TRBD2 (5 bases each). This CDR3 is built from 14 residues. Trimming removed 2 bases from V and 3 bases from J, with 11 bases in between. CDR1 is SEHNR, CDR2 FQNEAQ, per germline (reference sequence). The CDR3 coding sequence is TGTGCCAGCAGCTTAACGCAGGGAGACTACGAGCAGTACTTC. Translation gives CASSLTQGDYEQYF.

V is TRBV11-2 and J is TRBJ1-1; no firm D call. CDR3 size: 14 residues. The V and J ends lost 2 bases and 5 bases respectively, with 12 bases between them. The germline V gene has CDR1 SGHAT and CDR2 FQNNGV. CDR3 nucleotide sequence: TGTGCCAGCAGCTTACGAGGGTCAAGGACTGAAGCTTTCTTT. Residues: CASSLRGSRTEAFF.